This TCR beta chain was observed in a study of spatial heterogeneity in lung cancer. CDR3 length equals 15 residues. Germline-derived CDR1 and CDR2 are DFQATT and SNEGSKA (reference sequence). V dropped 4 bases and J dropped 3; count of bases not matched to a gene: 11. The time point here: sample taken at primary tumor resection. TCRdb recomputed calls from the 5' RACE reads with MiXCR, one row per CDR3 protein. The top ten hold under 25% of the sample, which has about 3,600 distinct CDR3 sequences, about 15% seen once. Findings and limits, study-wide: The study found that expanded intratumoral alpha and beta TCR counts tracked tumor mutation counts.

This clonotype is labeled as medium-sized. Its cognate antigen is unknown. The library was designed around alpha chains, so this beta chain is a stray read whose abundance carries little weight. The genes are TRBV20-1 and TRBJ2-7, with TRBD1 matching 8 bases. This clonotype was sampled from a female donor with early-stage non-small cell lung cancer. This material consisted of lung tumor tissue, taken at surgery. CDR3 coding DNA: TGCAGTGCTACGGAAACCGGGACAGGCCGCTACGAGCAGTACTTC. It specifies CSATETGTGRYEQYF.